The 10 T cell receptor beta chains below were found in one sample sequenced in a study of T-cell memory formation after mild COVID-19. MiXCR, applied by TCRdb to the 5' RACE reads, yields one record per CDR3 protein. The sample yields almost 550,000 distinct CDR3 sequences, roughly 21% seen once. Sequencing input: PBMCs or a T cell subset sorted from them (not recorded which). Receptors originate from an adult woman who had mild COVID-19 (a few samples of this study predate the infection). Cell type and time point are not known.

There are a few counts of this clonotype. CDR3: CASSSAPGTSGSVQYF. The CDR3 bases are TGTGCCAGCAGCTCTGCCCCTGGGACTAGCGGGAGTGTGCAGTACTTC. The V gene is TRBV7-6, the J gene TRBJ2-7; 14 bases match TRBD2. J was trimmed by 9 bases and V by 4 bases; bases with no gene match: 11. The CDR3 contains 16 residues. Germline lookup yields CDR1 SGHVS and CDR2 FNYEAQ. The complete variable domain, with remaining parts taken from reference TRBV7-6 and TRBJ2-7, reads GAGVSQSPRYKVTKRGQDVALRCDPISGHVSLYWYRQALGQGPEFLTYFNYEAQQDKSGLPNDRFSAERPEGSISTLTIQRTEQRDSAMYRCASSSAPGTSGSVQYFGPGTRLTVT.

This chain links TRBV7-2 with TRBJ2-3, with D tentatively TRBD1 (6 bases). V lost 4 bases, J lost 2 bases, and 10 bases lay in between. Germline CDR1 is SGHTA and CDR2 is FQGNSA. There are 14 residues in the CDR3. The CDR3 sequence is CASSSRTATDTQYF. DNA for the CDR3: TGTGCCAGCAGCTCGCGGACAGCCACAGATACGCAGTATTTT.

The J gene is TRBJ2-7, the V gene TRBV27, with 12 bases aligning to TRBD2. There are 15 residues in the CDR3. Unmatched junction bases numbered 13, after V lost 7 bases and J lost 9 bases. Germline V gives CDR1 MNHEY, CDR2 SMNVEV (reference sequence). CDR3 amino acids: CASKDQGLAGSAQYF. The CDR3 DNA reads TGTGCCAGCAAGGACCAAGGACTAGCGGGAAGCGCGCAGTACTTC.

The genes are TRBV2 and TRBJ2-1; a weak D match, TRBD1 (7 bases). Trimming pared 6 bases from V and 0 bases from J, leaving 15 bases between. CDR1 SNHLY and CDR2 FYNNEI come from the germline V gene. The CDR3 totals 16 residues. The CDR3, as DNA: TGTGCCAGCAGGAGAGGGACAGCGGGCTCCTACAATGAGCAGTTCTTC. This codes for CASRRGTAGSYNEQFF.

In its sample, this clonotype was seen a few times. V is TRBV20-1 and J is TRBJ1-1; D is perhaps TRBD1 (5 bases). Germline V gives CDR1 DFQATT, CDR2 SNEGSKA (reference sequence). The CDR3 sequence is 11 residues long. Trimming took off 3 bases at V and 9 bases at J, with 11 bases between the two ends. DNA of the CDR3: TGCAGTGCTAGCCAGGGTGGTAAAGCTTTCTTT. As protein: CSASQGGKAFF.

This clonotype has a handful of counts. The chain carries TRBV7-2 and TRBJ1-5, with 7 bases fitting TRBD1. This CDR3 comprises 14 residues. CDR1 and CDR2 from the germline V gene are SGHTA and FQGNSA. Unmatched junction bases numbered 3, after V lost 3 bases and J lost 4 bases. CDR3 coding DNA: TGTGCCAGCAGCTTTACAGGGGCGAATCAGCCCCAGCATTTT. As protein: CASSFTGANQPQHF.

The CDR3 bases are TGCAGTGCTTTTCAGGGGGGTGGTTTTAATATCTATGGCTACACCTTC. This sequence encodes CSAFQGGGFNIYGYTF. The chain carries TRBV20-1 and TRBJ1-2, with TRBD1 identical over 7 bases. Trimming at V came to 5 bases and at J to 4 bases, leaving 16 bases not matched to a gene. The CDR3 is made up of 16 amino acids. Germline-derived CDR1 and CDR2 are DFQATT and SNEGSKA (reference sequence).

This clonotype showed up just a few times. The rearrangement links TRBV5-4 to TRBJ2-6; possible D gene TRBD1, 8 bases. Between the trimmed V and J ends, which lost 6 bases and 1 base, there was a span of 20 bases. This CDR3 is 18 amino acids long. Germline V gives CDR1 SGHNT, CDR2 YYREEE (reference sequence). CDR3 amino acids: CASNKGQGGVSGANVLTF. The CDR3 coding sequence is TGTGCCAGCAACAAAGGACAGGGAGGGGTTTCTGGGGCCAACGTCCTGACTTTC.

The table lists this clonotype with a few counts. CDR3 coding DNA: TGTGCCATTAGGACCACGAACACCGGGGAGCTGTTTTTT. Protein: CAIRTTNTGELFF. This chain joins TRBV24-1 and TRBJ2-2; the D is unclear. V was cut by 11 bases and J by 0 bases, with 9 bases left in between. Per germline, CDR1 KGHDR and CDR2 SFDVKD. The CDR3 has 13 amino acids.

This clonotype was counted between two and nine times. The CDR3 loop is CASSQGLKAGGDTQYF. CDR3 nucleotide sequence: TGCGCCAGCAGCCAAGGTTTAAAAGCGGGAGGTGATACGCAGTATTTT. V and J are TRBV4-3 and TRBJ2-3, with 9 positions matching TRBD2. With V trimmed by 1 base and J by 6 bases, 8 bases remained unmatched. Germline-derived CDR1 and CDR2 are LGHNA and YSLEER. This CDR3 is built from 16 residues.